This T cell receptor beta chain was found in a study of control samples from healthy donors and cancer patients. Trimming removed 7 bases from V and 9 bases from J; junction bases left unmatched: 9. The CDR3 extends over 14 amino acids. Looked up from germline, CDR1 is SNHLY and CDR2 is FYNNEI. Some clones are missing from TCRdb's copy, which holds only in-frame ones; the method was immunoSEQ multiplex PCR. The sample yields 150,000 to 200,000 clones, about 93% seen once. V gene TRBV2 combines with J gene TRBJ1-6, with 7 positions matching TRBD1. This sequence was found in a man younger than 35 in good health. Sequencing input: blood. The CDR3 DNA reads TGTGCCAGCACTCAGGGGGACAGTTTTTCACCCCTCCACTTT. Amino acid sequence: CASTQGDSFSPLHF. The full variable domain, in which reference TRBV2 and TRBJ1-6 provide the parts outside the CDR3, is EPEVTQTPSHQVTQMGQEVILRCVPISNHLYFYWYRQILGQKVEFLVSFYNNEISEKSEIFDDQFSVERPDGSNFTLKIRSTKLEDSAMYFCASTQGDSFSPLHFGNGTRLTVT.